Listed below are T cell receptor beta chains from one sample, sequenced in a study of cytomegalovirus exposure and HLA in healthy donors. Generated by immunoSEQ multiplex PCR, the TCRdb table keeps only in-frame clones and is missing some. The data show about 120,000 clones, 75% to 90% seen once. Sequencing was carried out using PBMCs. The origin of the receptors is a man aged 30 to 45 in good health and CMV-seronegative. Each CDR3 is given without its conserved first and last residue.

J gene,V gene,CDR3 protein
TRBJ2-5,TRBV7-2,ASRPLPGQGQETQY
TRBJ1-1,TRBV28,ASGRGNTEAF
TRBJ2-2,TRBV7-9,ASSLAGTGATGELF
TRBJ1-4,TRBV4-2,ASSQSGTATNEKLF
TRBJ2-3,TRBV4-1,ASSQEGIGGGSADTQY
TRBJ2-3,TRBV19,ASGGLAGGSNTQY
TRBJ2-7,TRBV5-4,ASSLELVGDEQY
TRBJ1-3,TRBV4-1,ASSREGTGAGNTIY
TRBJ2-6,TRBV4-2,ATTGTGPSGANVLT
TRBJ2-2,TRBV18,ASSPGTTNTGELF
TRBJ1-1,TRBV18,ASSPDRGNTEAF
TRBJ2-7,TRBV4-1,ASSQVSGTGIEQY
TRBJ2-7,TRBV28,ASSRAGGAEDEQY
TRBJ1-2,TRBV7-9,ASSPGQGAWYGYT
TRBJ1-5,TRBV7-9,ASSLGAQGAALNQPQH
TRBJ2-3,TRBV7-9,ASSLRAGASTDTQY
TRBJ2-3,TRBV6-5,ASSYLGATDTQY
TRBJ2-7,TRBV27,ASSLSRQGWSYEQY
TRBJ2-5,TRBV5-1,ASSLGPGLAGGETQY
TRBJ1-1,TRBV18,ASSPGGNTEAF
TRBJ2-7,TRBV27,ASSPDFRNYEQY
TRBJ2-2,TRBV7-9,ASSPLSGGNTGELF
TRBJ2-4,TRBV30,AWEGEGKNIQY
TRBJ2-3,TRBV29-1,SVGRDSRDADTQY
TRBJ2-7,TRBV5-4,ASSSPEKRGVREQY
TRBJ2-7,TRBV6-1,ASCRLRGGYEQY
TRBJ1-1,TRBV4-1,ASSQDEDRAYTEAF
TRBJ2-3,TRBV19,ASSIAAASTDTQY